One sample yielded the 10 T cell receptor beta chains listed below, sequenced in a study of T cells expressing NK-cell markers. TCRdb re-called the 5' RACE reads and catalogs CDR3 proteins one per entry, DNA excluded. Its clone listing holds about 440,000 distinct CDR3 sequences. The source material was blood T cells: a sorted CD56 or NKG2C T cell subset, CD4+ or CD8+ T cells, or bulk PBMC T cells (not recorded which). The receptor source for this set is a woman aged 18-70 years in good health.

The chain has TRBV7-2 and TRBJ2-1; the D gene TCRdb calls, TRBD2, cannot be checked with no DNA. This CDR3 contains 13 residues. CDR1 and CDR2 from the germline V gene are SGHTA and FQGNSA. CDR3 residues: CASSLSGRDEQFF.

The chain combines TRBV25-1 with TRBJ2-1; TCRdb reports TRBD1, a call that lacks DNA to check it against. The CDR3 is made up of 16 amino acids. Germline V gene data show CDR1 as MGHDK and CDR2 as SYGVNS. The CDR3 protein is CASSEVDRGRRNEQFF.

The chain combines TRBV29-1 with TRBJ2-5. Germline-derived CDR1 and CDR2 are SQVTM and ANQGSEA. The CDR3 contains 13 residues. The CDR3: CSVGLLERETQYF.

The V call is TRBV5-1, the J call TRBJ1-2. Germline CDR1 reads SGHRS; CDR2 reads YFSETQ. CDR3 length equals 11 residues. This CDR3 is CASGPNYGYTF.

This chain links TRBV12-3 or TRBV12-4 with TRBJ1-1; with no DNA, the TCRdb D assignment of TRBD1 cannot be verified. There are 15 residues in the CDR3. CDR3 loop: CASRPGQGSNTEAFF.

V is TRBV5-5 and J is TRBJ2-1. The CDR3 consists of 14 residues. The V gene's germline CDR1 is SGHKS and CDR2 YYEKEE (reference sequence). CDR3 sequence: CASSLAEAFDEQFF.

The chain links TRBV5-5 to TRBJ2-5; TCRdb names TRBD1, which stays unverified in the absence of DNA. This CDR3 region has 15 residues. Germline lookup yields CDR1 SGHKS and CDR2 YYEKEE (reference sequence). This chain's CDR3 is CASSTRGGTQETQYF.

The chain carries TRBV20-1 and TRBJ2-1; the TCRdb call, TRBD1, lacks DNA for checking. The CDR3 is 15 amino acids. CDR1 is DFQATT, CDR2 SNEGSKA, per germline (reference sequence). The chain's CDR3 is CSARDIGHSYNEQFF.

The chain is built from TRBV25-1 and TRBJ2-5; no DNA is available, so the TRBD2 call from TCRdb remains unchecked. Per the germline V gene, CDR1 is MGHDK and CDR2 is SYGVNS. The CDR3 covers 16 residues. The CDR3 protein is CASSESGGGREETQYF.

The chain combines TRBV12-3 or TRBV12-4 with TRBJ2-5; checking the TCRdb D call of TRBD2 is not possible without DNA. The CDR3 has 15 amino acids. CDR3 sequence reads: CASVRSGGAGETQYF.